This T cell receptor (beta chain) was identified in a study of technical replicates of blood from several donors. Clones were read by immunoSEQ multiplex PCR, and TCRdb kept only the in-frame ones, dropping some. Found here are roughly 70,000 clones, roughly 92% of them singletons; the top ten hold 0.38%. This CDR3 contains 12 residues. In germline, CDR1 is SEHNR, CDR2 FQNEAQ (reference sequence). The V end was cut by 2 bases, the J end by 4 bases, with 4 bases between. The origin of this receptor is a human donor in good health. J is TRBJ2-3 and V is TRBV7-9; D remains unclear. The source material was T cells isolated from PBMCs. The CDR3 region has the DNA TGTGCCAGCAGCTTATCAGCAGATACGCAGTATTTT. This gives the protein CASSLSADTQYF.